These 6 T cell receptor beta chains originate from one sample sequenced in a study of cytomegalovirus exposure and HLA in healthy donors. Primers: 60 Vbeta forward and 13 Jbeta reverse. Clones were read by immunoSEQ multiplex PCR, and TCRdb kept only the in-frame ones, dropping some. The sample lists under 200,000 clones; approximately 78% were seen once. The sample was PBMCs. These receptors all stem from a woman in her forties in good health and CMV-seronegative.

The rearrangement links TRBV7-9 to TRBJ2-1, with a tentative D call TRBD2 (5 bases). V was shortened by 1 base and J by 10 bases, with 17 bases between the two germline ends. The length of the CDR3 is 15 residues. Per germline, CDR1 SEHNR and CDR2 FQNEAQ (reference sequence). The CDR3, as DNA: TGTGCCAGCAGCTTAGGCCTAGCCCCTGACTCCGAGCAGTTCTTC. It specifies CASSLGLAPDSEQFF.

The chain recombines TRBV5-1 with TRBJ2-1; D is unresolved. Germline CDR1 reads SGHRS; CDR2 reads YFSETQ. V lost 3 bases to trimming and J lost 6 bases, with 13 bases between them. The CDR3 has 14 amino acids. The CDR3 DNA reads as TGCGCCAGCAGCTCGGATCCCCCGGGCAATGAGCAGTTCTTC. It yields the protein CASSSDPPGNEQFF. The whole variable domain, filled in from reference TRBV5-1 and TRBJ2-1, reads KAGVTQTPRYLIKTRGQQVTLSCSPISGHRSVSWYQQTPGQGLQFLFEYFSETQRNKGNFPGRFSGRQFSNSRSEMNVSTLELGDSALYLCASSSDPPGNEQFFGPGTRLTVL.

V is TRBV19 and J is TRBJ1-1; D is unclear. Trimming removed 5 bases from V and 5 bases from J, with 15 bases in between. CDR3 length: 14 amino acids. The germline V gene encodes CDR1 LNHDA and CDR2 SQIVND (reference sequence). As DNA, the CDR3 is TGTGCCAGTAGTTCCGAAGGAGCTCGGACTGAAGCTTTCTTT. Amino acid sequence: CASSSEGARTEAFF. The full variable domain, with the rest looked up from reference TRBV19 and TRBJ1-1, is DGGITQSPKYLFRKEGQNVTLSCEQNLNHDAMYWYRQDPGQGLRLIYYSQIVNDFQKGDIAEGYSVSREKKESFPLTVTSAQKNPTAFYLCASSSEGARTEAFFGQGTRLTVV.

There are a few counts of this clone. The chain employs TRBV11-2 and TRBJ1-2, with 7 bases fitting TRBD1. This CDR3 has 16 residues. The J segment lost 7 bases and the V segment lost 2 bases, leaving 13 bases of the junction unmatched. In germline, CDR1 is SGHAT, CDR2 FQNNGV. CDR3 protein: CASSLTNRQGDSGYTF. The CDR3 DNA is TGTGCCAGCAGCTTAACCAACCGACAGGGAGATAGTGGCTACACCTTC.

The chain uses TRBV7-6 and TRBJ1-6, with a tentative D call TRBD1 (5 bases). Germline CDR1 and CDR2: SGHVS and FNYEAQ. The V end was cut by 1 base, the J end by 8 bases, with 12 bases between. The CDR3 sequence is 15 residues long. In DNA, the CDR3 is TGTGCCAGCAGCTTAGGCAGGGCTATTGATTCACCCCTCCACTTT. Its translation: CASSLGRAIDSPLHF.

The chain has TRBV6-1 and TRBJ2-2; 7 nucleotides line up with TRBD1. J was trimmed by 1 base and V by 8 bases; bases with no gene match: 7. The CDR3 is 15 amino acids. CDR1 and CDR2 (germline): MNHNS, SASEGT. The CDR3: CASHPGTVNTGELFF. In nucleotides, the CDR3 is TGTGCCAGCCATCCCGGGACAGTGAACACCGGGGAGCTGTTTTTT.